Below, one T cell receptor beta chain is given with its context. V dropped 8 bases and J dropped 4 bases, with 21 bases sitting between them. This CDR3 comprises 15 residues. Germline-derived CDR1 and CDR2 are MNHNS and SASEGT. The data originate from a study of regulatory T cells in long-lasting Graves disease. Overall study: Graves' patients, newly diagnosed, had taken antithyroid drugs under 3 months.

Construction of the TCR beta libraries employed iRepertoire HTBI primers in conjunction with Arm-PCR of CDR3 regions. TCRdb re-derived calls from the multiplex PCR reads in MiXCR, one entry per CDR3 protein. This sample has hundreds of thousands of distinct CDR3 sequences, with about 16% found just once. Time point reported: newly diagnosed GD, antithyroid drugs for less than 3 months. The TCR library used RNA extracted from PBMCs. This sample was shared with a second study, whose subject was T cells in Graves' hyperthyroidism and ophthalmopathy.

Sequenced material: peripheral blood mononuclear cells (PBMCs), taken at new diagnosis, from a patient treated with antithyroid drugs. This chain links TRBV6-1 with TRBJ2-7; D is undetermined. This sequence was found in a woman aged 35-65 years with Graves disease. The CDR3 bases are TGTGCCAGCCGGTTGGATTACCCAGTCAAATACGAGCAGTACTTC. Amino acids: CASRLDYPVKYEQYF.